This TCR beta chain was documented in a study of brain T cells in children with intractable seizures. Assay: immunoSEQ multiplex PCR; the TCRdb copy retains only in-frame clones and omits some. Among under 400,000 clones, 93% were seen once, and the ten largest hold about 5.8%. Time point specified: blood from clinic visit 5 months post-surgery; TSC patient then seizure free. The sequenced cases were selected for having the highest brain T cell transcript signatures. Before surgery, patients took at least one anti-epileptic drug. Remarks on this clone: Its antigen is unknown.

Notes on the study in general: Clones missing pre-surgery may reflect undersampling of that blood sample. Patients' HCMV serostatus was unknown; virus specificity rests on CDR3 similarity alone.

The source is a boy under three years old with tuberous sclerosis and intractable seizures. The starting material was peripheral blood, obtained less than 6 months after surgery.

In DNA, the CDR3 is TGTGCCAGCAGCCAAGATCTCGGTGAACAGGGTTATTCACCCCTCCACTTT. It encodes CASSQDLGEQGYSPLHF. J is TRBJ1-6 and V is TRBV4-2, with D perhaps matching TRBD1 (6 bases). V shed 0 bases and J shed 8 bases, with 17 bases lying between them. The CDR3 runs to 17 residues. Germline assignment: CDR1 LGHNA and CDR2 YNFKEQ.